A selection of T cell receptor beta chains follows, all from one sample in a study of shared clonotypes between healthy human individuals. This table comes from immunoSEQ multiplex PCR, and its TCRdb copy is limited to in-frame clones, with some not included. The data show roughly 2 million clones, 90% to 95% seen once. The sample was naive CD4+ T cells sorted from blood. Every receptor here comes from a man between 18 and 29 years old in good health. Both conserved end residues are part of each CDR3. The D gene is left open where the match is weak. A row's size may be missing; if present it is once, few, many or a size class.

>TRBJ2-5|TRBV5-1|TRBD2|once
CASSAGTSGQETQYF
TGCGCCAGCAGCGCGGGGACTAGCGGACAAGAGACCCAGTACTTC
>TRBJ2-5|TRBV4-2|-|-
CASSQAGTVETQYF
TGTGCCAGCAGCCAAGCCGGGACGGTAGAGACCCAGTACTTC
>TRBJ2-2|TRBV19|-|-
CASSMTGNTGELFF
TGTGCCAGTAGCATGACAGGGAACACCGGGGAGCTGTTTTTT
>TRBJ2-3|TRBV5-4|-|-
CASSSTATSTDTQYF
TGTGCCAGCAGCTCCACTGCCACTAGCACAGATACGCAGTATTTT
>TRBJ2-7|TRBV2|TRBD1|-
CASSVGTVLYEQYF
TGTGCCAGCAGTGTGGGGACAGTTCTTTACGAGCAGTACTTC
>TRBJ2-1|TRBV30|-|-
CAWSVRRDSLSEQFF
TGTGCCTGGAGTGTACGGCGGGACTCGCTCAGTGAGCAGTTCTTC
>TRBJ2-7|TRBV7-2|TRBD1|once
CASSPRQGYEQYF
TGTGCCAGCAGCCCAAGACAGGGGTACGAGCAGTACTTC
>TRBJ2-7|TRBV21-1|-|-
CASSTETGQREVYEQYF
TGTGCCAGCAGCACAGAGACTGGGCAGAGGGAGGTCTACGAGCAGTACTTC
>TRBJ2-7|TRBV5-6|-|-
CASSWGQGLSYEQYF
TGTGCCAGCAGCTGGGGGCAGGGGCTCTCCTACGAGCAGTACTTC
>TRBJ2-6|TRBV11-2|-|-
CASSFGTGANVLTF
TGTGCCAGCAGCTTCGGAACTGGGGCCAACGTCCTGACTTTC
>TRBJ2-5|TRBV6-5|TRBD1|-
CASSRQGARETQYF
TGTGCCAGCAGTCGACAGGGGGCGAGAGAGACCCAGTACTTC
>TRBJ2-5|TRBV2|-|-
CASSEGGTETQYF
TGTGCCAGCAGTGAAGGGGGGACGGAGACCCAGTACTTC
>TRBJ1-5|TRBV11-3|-|-
CASSSTTDDDSNQPQHF
TGTGCCAGCAGCTCAACCACGGACGACGATAGCAATCAGCCCCAGCATTTT
>TRBJ2-2|TRBV7-8|-|-
CASSPRQFTGELFF
TGTGCCAGCAGCCCAAGACAGTTCACCGGGGAGCTGTTTTTT
>TRBJ2-7|TRBV4-2|TRBD2|-
CASSPSGGYEQYF
TGTGCCAGCAGCCCTAGCGGGGGGTACGAGCAGTACTTC
>TRBJ2-5|TRBV7-6|-|-
CASSLEAAGTQYF
TGTGCCAGCAGCTTAGAGGCTGCTGGGACCCAGTACTTC
>TRBJ2-1|TRBV5-1|-|once
CASSQNNEQFF
TGCGCCAGCAGCCAAAATAATGAGCAGTTCTTC
>TRBJ2-3|TRBV7-9|-|-
CASSFSGSGDTQYF
TGTGCCAGCAGCTTTTCCGGGAGCGGCGATACGCAGTATTTT
>TRBJ2-6|TRBV7-2|-|-
CASSYPGPAGGANVLTF
TGTGCCAGCAGCTATCCGGGACCCGCGGGGGGGGCCAACGTCCTGACTTTC
>TRBJ1-3|TRBV10-3|-|-
CAIKAGTAGNTIYF
TGTGCCATCAAAGCTGGAACAGCCGGAAACACCATATATTTT
>TRBJ1-1|TRBV19|-|-
CASSIGTGTVVNTEAFF
TGTGCCAGTAGTATAGGAACAGGGACGGTTGTGAACACTGAAGCTTTCTTT
>TRBJ1-2|TRBV4-1|-|once
CASSQGLLQGTGYTF
TGCGCCAGCAGCCAAGGGCTCCTGCAGGGGACCGGCTACACCTTC
>TRBJ1-1|TRBV7-9|TRBD1|once
CASRSTGENTEAFF
TGTGCCAGCAGATCTACAGGGGAGAACACTGAAGCTTTCTTT
>TRBJ2-7|TRBV28|TRBD1|once
CASSLWDGTGNYEQYF
TGTGCCAGCAGTTTATGGGACGGGACAGGGAACTACGAGCAGTACTTC
>TRBJ2-7|TRBV10-3|-|-
CAISSRVGSAYEQYF
TGTGCCATCAGCTCGAGGGTTGGTAGCGCCTACGAGCAGTACTTC
>TRBJ2-5|TRBV5-1|TRBD1|-
CASSSSSDRRVETQYF
TGCGCCAGCAGCTCTTCCTCGGACAGGCGCGTAGAGACCCAGTACTTC
>TRBJ1-4|TRBV30|TRBD1|once
CAWSVGGGHNEKLFF
TGTGCCTGGAGTGTTGGAGGGGGCCACAATGAAAAACTGTTTTTT
>TRBJ1-1|TRBV7-9|-|-
CASRSGRNTEAFF
TGTGCCAGCAGATCAGGGCGGAACACTGAAGCTTTCTTT
>TRBJ1-3|TRBV6-6|-|-
CASSRDAAGNTIYF
TGTGCCAGCTCCAGAGACGCGGCTGGAAACACCATATATTTT
>TRBJ2-7|TRBV6-5|-|-
CASRPTGSYEQYF
TGTGCCAGCAGACCGACAGGCTCCTACGAGCAGTACTTC
>TRBJ2-5|TRBV5-1|TRBD2|-
CASSFGRVQETQYF
TGCGCCAGCAGCTTTGGGAGGGTACAAGAGACCCAGTACTTC
>TRBJ1-1|TRBV5-1|-|-
CASSWGNRDDTEAFF
TGCGCCAGCAGCTGGGGTAACAGGGACGACACTGAAGCTTTCTTT
>TRBJ1-1|TRBV27|-|-
CASSLRGKRTEAFF
TGTGCCAGCAGTTTACGGGGAAAGAGGACTGAAGCTTTCTTT
>TRBJ1-1|TRBV29-1|-|-
CSVVEGSKNTEAFF
TGCAGCGTTGTGGAAGGCAGCAAGAACACTGAAGCTTTCTTT
>TRBJ2-5|TRBV7-2|-|-
CASSPSWGETQYF
TGTGCCAGCAGCCCATCCTGGGGGGAGACCCAGTACTTC
>TRBJ1-2|TRBV28|-|-
CASSLRYGYTF
TGTGCCAGCAGTTTACGGTATGGCTACACCTTC
>TRBJ2-3|TRBV5-4|-|once
CASSLVDNTQYF
TGTGCCAGCAGCTTGGTGGACAATACGCAGTATTTT
>TRBJ2-7|TRBV5-4|-|-
CASSLKTSYEQYF
TGTGCCAGCAGCTTGAAAACTAGCTACGAGCAGTACTTC
>TRBJ2-2|TRBV10-3|TRBD2|-
CAITQLAGANTGELFF
TGTGCCATCACACAACTAGCGGGGGCCAACACCGGGGAGCTGTTTTTT
>TRBJ2-7|TRBV19|TRBD1|-
CASSISPGQGYEQYF
TGTGCCAGTAGTATAAGCCCGGGACAGGGGTACGAGCAGTACTTC
>TRBJ1-2|TRBV6-5|-|-
CASGRGLDYGYTF
TGTGCCAGCGGAAGGGGCCTAGACTATGGCTACACCTTC
>TRBJ2-7|TRBV2|-|-
CASRVDSYEQYF
TGTGCCAGCAGGGTAGACAGTTACGAGCAGTACTTC
>TRBJ2-7|TRBV12-5|-|-
CATGARSGPSSYEQYF
TGTGCTACTGGGGCCAGAAGCGGACCAAGCTCCTACGAGCAGTACTTC
>TRBJ2-6|TRBV10-3|TRBD1|-
CAITGTVSGANVLTF
TGTGCCATCACCGGGACAGTCTCTGGGGCCAACGTCCTGACTTTC
>TRBJ1-2|TRBV11-2|TRBD1|-
CASSLDRVGTGISGYTF
TGTGCCAGCAGCTTAGATCGCGTAGGGACAGGGATCTCTGGCTACACCTTC
>TRBJ1-5|TRBV2|-|-
CASSVETLQPQHF
TGTGCCAGCAGTGTTGAGACGCTACAGCCCCAGCATTTT
>TRBJ2-1|TRBV28|TRBD2|-
CASSGTERGPELNEQFF
TGTGCCAGCAGTGGAACCGAGCGGGGGCCCGAACTAAATGAGCAGTTCTTC
>TRBJ2-3|TRBV7-9|TRBD2|-
CASRKIRDSGKARNTQYF
TGTGCCAGCAGGAAAATTCGAGATAGCGGGAAGGCGCGAAATACGCAGTATTTT
>TRBJ1-1|TRBV6-4|-|-
CASSDTIGRVTEAFF
TGTGCCAGCAGTGACACCATAGGACGGGTCACTGAAGCTTTCTTT
>TRBJ2-7|TRBV7-2|TRBD2|-
CASSLVSGVSYEQYF
TGTGCCAGCAGCTTAGTTAGCGGGGTCTCCTACGAGCAGTACTTC
>TRBJ2-4|TRBV30|TRBD2|-
CAWSRTSGRGNIQYF
TGTGCCTGGAGTCGGACTAGCGGGAGGGGAAACATTCAGTACTTC
>TRBJ2-3|TRBV5-1|TRBD2|-
CASSTRLAGPRTDTQYF
TGCGCCAGCAGTACTCGACTAGCGGGGCCGAGGACAGATACGCAGTATTTT
>TRBJ1-1|TRBV29-1|-|once
CSVSGTQRIEAFF
TGCAGCGTCTCCGGGACACAGCGAATCGAAGCTTTCTTT
>TRBJ2-7|TRBV30|-|-
CAWSVVGQTYEQYF
TGTGCCTGGAGTGTAGTTGGGCAGACCTACGAGCAGTACTTC
>TRBJ2-7|TRBV6-6|-|-
CASIPGSSSYEQYF
TGTGCCAGCATTCCGGGTTCAAGCTCCTACGAGCAGTACTTC
>TRBJ1-3|TRBV7-9|-|-
CASSFESSGNTIYF
TGTGCCAGCAGCTTTGAGTCCTCTGGAAACACCATATATTTT
>TRBJ2-1|TRBV5-1|-|-
CASRAENNEQFF
TGCGCCAGCAGGGCCGAAAACAATGAGCAGTTCTTC
>TRBJ2-7|TRBV2|-|-
CASSVKPGLRRYEQYF
TGTGCCAGCAGTGTAAAACCGGGACTGAGAAGGTACGAGCAGTACTTC
>TRBJ2-7|TRBV10-2|TRBD1|-
CASRSGQGITYEQYF
TGCGCCAGCAGGTCGGGACAGGGGATCACCTACGAGCAGTACTTC
>TRBJ2-1|TRBV7-9|TRBD2|-
CASSLGVGGYNEQFF
TGTGCCAGCAGCTTAGGTGTCGGGGGGTACAATGAGCAGTTCTTC